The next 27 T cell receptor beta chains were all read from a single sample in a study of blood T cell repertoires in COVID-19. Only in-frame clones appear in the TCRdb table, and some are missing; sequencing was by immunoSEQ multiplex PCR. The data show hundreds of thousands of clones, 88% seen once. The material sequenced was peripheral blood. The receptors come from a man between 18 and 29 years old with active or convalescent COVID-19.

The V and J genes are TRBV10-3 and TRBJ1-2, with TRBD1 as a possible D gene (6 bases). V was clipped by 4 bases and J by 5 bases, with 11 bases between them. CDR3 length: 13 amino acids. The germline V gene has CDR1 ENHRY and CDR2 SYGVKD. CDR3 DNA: TGTGCCATCAGTGGAGCAGGGGAATATGGCTACACCTTC. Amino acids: CAISGAGEYGYTF.

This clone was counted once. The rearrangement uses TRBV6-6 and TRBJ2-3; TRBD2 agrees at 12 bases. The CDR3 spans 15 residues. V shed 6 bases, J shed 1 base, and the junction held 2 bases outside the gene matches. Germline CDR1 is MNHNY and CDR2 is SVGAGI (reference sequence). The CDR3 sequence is CASSRTSGGTDTQYF. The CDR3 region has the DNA TGTGCCAGCAGCAGGACTAGCGGGGGCACAGATACGCAGTATTTT.

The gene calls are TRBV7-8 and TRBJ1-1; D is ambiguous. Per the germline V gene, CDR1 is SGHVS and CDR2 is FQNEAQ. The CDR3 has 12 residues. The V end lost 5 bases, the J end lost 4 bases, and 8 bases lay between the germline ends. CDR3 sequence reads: CASSPGGTEAFF. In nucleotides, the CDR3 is TGTGCCAGCAGCCCCGGAGGCACTGAAGCTTTCTTT. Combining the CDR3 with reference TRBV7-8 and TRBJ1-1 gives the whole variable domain GAGVSQSPRYKVAKRGQDVALRCDPISGHVSLFWYQQALGQGPEFLTYFQNEAQLDKSGLPSDRFFAERPEGSVSTLKIQRTQQEDSAVYLCASSPGGTEAFFGQGTRLTVV.

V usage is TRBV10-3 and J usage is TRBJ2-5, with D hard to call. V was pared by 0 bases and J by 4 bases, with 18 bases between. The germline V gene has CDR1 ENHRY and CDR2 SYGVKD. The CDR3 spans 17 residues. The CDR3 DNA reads TGTGCCATCAGTGAGTCCAAAAGTTCAAGCCTAGGAGAGACCCAGTACTTC. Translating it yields CAISESKSSSLGETQYF.

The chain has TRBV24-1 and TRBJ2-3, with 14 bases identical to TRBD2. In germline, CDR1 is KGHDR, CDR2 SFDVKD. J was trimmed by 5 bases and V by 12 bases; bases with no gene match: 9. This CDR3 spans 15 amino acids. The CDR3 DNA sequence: TGTGCCCCCCCGACTAGCGGGGGGGCGGTAGATACGCAGTATTTT. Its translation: CAPPTSGGAVDTQYF.

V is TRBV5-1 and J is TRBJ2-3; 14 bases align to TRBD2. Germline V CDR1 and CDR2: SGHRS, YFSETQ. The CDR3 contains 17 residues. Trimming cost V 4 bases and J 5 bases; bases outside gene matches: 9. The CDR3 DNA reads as TGCGCCAGCAGCCCGCTGACTAGCGGGGGGGTAGGAGATACGCAGTATTTT. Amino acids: CASSPLTSGGVGDTQYF.

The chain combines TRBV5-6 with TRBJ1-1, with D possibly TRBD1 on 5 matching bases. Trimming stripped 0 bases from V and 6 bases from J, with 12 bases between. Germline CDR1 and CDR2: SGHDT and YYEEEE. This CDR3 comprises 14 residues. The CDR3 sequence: CASSLDRSWPEAFF. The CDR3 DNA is TGTGCCAGCAGCTTGGACAGGTCGTGGCCTGAAGCTTTCTTT.

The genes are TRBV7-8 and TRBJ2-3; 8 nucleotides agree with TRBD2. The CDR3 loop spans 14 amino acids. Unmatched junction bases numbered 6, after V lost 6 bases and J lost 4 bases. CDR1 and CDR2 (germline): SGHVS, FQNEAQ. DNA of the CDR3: TGTGCCAGCAGGCCGGGACTAGTGGCAGATACGCAGTATTTT. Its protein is CASRPGLVADTQYF.

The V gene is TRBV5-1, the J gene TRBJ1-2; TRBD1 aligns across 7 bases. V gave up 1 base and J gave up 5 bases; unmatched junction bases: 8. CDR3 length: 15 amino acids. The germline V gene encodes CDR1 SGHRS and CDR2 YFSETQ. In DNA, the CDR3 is TGCGCCAGCAGCTTGTTTCAGGGGGTGAATTATGGCTACACCTTC. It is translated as CASSLFQGVNYGYTF.

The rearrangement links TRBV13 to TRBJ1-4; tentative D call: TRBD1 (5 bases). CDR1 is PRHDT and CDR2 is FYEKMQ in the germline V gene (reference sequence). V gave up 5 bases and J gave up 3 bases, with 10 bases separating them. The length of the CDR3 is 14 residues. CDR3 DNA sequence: TGTGCCAGCAGCCTTCAGGGCTCTAATGAAAAACTGTTTTTT. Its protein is CASSLQGSNEKLFF.

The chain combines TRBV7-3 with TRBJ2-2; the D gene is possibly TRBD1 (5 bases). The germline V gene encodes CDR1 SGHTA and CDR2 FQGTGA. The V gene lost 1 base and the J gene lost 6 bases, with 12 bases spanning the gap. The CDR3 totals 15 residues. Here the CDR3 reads CASSLIGEGSGELFF. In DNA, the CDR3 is TGTGCCAGCAGCTTAATAGGGGAAGGGTCCGGGGAGCTGTTTTTT.

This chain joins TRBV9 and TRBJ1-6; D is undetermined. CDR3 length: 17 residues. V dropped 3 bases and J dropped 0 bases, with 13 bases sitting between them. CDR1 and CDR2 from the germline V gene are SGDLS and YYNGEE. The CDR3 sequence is CASSDPVGSSYNSPLHF. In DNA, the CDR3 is TGTGCCAGCAGCGACCCTGTTGGGAGCTCCTATAATTCACCCCTCCACTTT.

The CDR3: CASSFRGSTDTQYF. Written as DNA, the CDR3 is TGTGCCAGCAGCTTTCGGGGTAGCACAGATACGCAGTATTTT. V and J are TRBV6-5 and TRBJ2-3; maybe TRBD2 (5 bases). V lost 6 bases and J lost 0, with 10 bases in between. The germline V gene encodes CDR1 MNHEY and CDR2 SVGAGI. CDR3 length: 14 amino acids.

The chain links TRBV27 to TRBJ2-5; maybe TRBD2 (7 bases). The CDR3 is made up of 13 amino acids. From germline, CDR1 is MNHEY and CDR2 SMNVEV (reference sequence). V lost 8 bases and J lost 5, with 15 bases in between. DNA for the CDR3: TGTGCCAGCGGATGGGGGGGCCTGGAGACCCAGTACTTC. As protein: CASGWGGLETQYF.

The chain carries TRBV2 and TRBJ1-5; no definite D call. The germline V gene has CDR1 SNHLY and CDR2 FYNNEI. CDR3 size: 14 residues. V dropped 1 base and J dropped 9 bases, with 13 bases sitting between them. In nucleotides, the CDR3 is TGTGCCAGCAGTGAAGATGGCATCCCTTGGCCCCAGCATTTT. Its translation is CASSEDGIPWPQHF.

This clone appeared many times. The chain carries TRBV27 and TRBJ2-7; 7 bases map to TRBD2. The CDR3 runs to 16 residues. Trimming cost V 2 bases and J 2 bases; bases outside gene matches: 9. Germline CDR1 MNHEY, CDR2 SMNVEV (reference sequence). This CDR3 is CASSLGGGRVTYEQYF. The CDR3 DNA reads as TGTGCCAGCAGTTTAGGGGGAGGGAGGGTTACCTACGAGCAGTACTTC.

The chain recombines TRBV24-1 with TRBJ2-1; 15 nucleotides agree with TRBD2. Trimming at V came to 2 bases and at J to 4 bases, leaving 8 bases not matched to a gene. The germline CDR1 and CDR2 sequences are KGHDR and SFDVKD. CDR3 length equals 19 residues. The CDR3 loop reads CATSDSGLAGGPNYNEQFF. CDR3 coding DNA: TGTGCCACCAGTGATTCGGGACTAGCGGGGGGTCCCAATTACAATGAGCAGTTCTTC.

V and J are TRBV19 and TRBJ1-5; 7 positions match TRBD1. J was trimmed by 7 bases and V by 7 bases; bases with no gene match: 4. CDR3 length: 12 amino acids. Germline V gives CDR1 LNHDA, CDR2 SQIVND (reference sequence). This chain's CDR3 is CASTPGGQPQHF. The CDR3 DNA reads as TGTGCCAGTACCCCAGGGGGGCAGCCCCAGCATTTT.

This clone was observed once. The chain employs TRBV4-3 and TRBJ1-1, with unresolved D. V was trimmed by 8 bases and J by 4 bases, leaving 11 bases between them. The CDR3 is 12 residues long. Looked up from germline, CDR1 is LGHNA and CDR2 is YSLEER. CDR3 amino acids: CASSHTGTEAFF. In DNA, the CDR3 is TGCGCCAGCTCCCATACGGGCACTGAAGCTTTCTTT.

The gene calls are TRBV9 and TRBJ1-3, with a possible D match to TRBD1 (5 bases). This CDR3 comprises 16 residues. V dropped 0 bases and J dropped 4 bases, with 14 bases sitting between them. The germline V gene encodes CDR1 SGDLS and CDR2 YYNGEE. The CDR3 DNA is TGTGCCAGCAGCGTAGTGTCTGGGGCTCAGGGAAACACCATATATTTT. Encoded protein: CASSVVSGAQGNTIYF.

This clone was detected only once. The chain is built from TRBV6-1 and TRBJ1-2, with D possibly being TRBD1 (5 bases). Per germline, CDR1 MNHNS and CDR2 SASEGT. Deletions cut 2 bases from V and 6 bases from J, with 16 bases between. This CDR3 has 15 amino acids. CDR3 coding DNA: TGTGCCAGCAGTGAAAGGGCAGGGAGGAGGGATGGCTACACCTTC. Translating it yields CASSERAGRRDGYTF.

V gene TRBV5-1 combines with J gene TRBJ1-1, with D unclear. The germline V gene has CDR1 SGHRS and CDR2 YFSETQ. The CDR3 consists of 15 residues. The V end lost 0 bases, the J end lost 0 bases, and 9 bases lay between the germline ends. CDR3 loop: CASSLDPGLNTEAFF. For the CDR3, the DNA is TGCGCCAGCAGCTTGGATCCGGGGTTGAACACTGAAGCTTTCTTT.

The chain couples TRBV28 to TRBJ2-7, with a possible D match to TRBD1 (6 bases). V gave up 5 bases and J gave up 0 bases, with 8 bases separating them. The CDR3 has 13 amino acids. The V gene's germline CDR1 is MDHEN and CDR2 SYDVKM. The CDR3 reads CASSDRLSYEQYF. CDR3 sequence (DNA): TGTGCCAGCAGTGACAGGCTCTCCTACGAGCAGTACTTC.

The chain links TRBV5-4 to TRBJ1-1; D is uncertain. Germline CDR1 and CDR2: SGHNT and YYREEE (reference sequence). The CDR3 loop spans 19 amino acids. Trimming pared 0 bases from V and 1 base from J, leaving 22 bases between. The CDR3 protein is CASSLGPRPRQASNTEAFF. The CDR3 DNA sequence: TGTGCCAGCAGCTTGGGTCCGAGACCCCGGCAGGCGTCGAACACTGAAGCTTTCTTT.

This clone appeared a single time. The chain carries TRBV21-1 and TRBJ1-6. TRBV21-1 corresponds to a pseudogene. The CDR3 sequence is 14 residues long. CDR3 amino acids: CASSKIPRGELLHF. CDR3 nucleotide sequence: TGTGCCAGCAGCAAGATCCCCCGGGGGGAGCTCCTCCACTTT.

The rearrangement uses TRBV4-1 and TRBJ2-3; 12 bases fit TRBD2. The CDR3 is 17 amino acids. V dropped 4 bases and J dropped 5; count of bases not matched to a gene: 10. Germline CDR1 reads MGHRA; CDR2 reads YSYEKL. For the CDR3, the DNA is TGCGCCAGCAGCCCACCCCCCCTAGCGGGGGGGCAAGATACGCAGTATTTT. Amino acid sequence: CASSPPPLAGGQDTQYF.

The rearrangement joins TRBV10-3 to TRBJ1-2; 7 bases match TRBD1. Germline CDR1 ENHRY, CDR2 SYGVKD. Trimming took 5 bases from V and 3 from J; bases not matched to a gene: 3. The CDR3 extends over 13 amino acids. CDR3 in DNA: TGTGCCATCAGTACAGGGGAGGACTATGGCTACACCTTC. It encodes CAISTGEDYGYTF.